These T cell receptor beta chains were read from a single sample in a study of shared clonotypes between healthy human individuals. Repertoires were generated with immunoSEQ multiplex PCR, while TCRdb's copy carries only in-frame clones and drops some. The repertoire holds 740,000 or so clones, with about 80% as singletons. The sample comprised memory CD4+ T cells sorted from blood. The receptor source for this set is a woman in her twenties or thirties in good health. Each CDR3 is given with its conserved first and last residue. Each record gives: CDR3 protein, CDR3 DNA, V gene, clone size, D gene, J gene. The D gene is left open where the match is weak. Some rows have no size entry. The others give once, few or many, or a class for an expanded clone.

CASREGVLAKNIQYF TGTGCCAGCCGGGAAGGAGTCTTAGCCAAAAACATTCAGTACTTC TRBV2 - - TRBJ2-4
CASRGGGLSNQPQHF TGTGCCAGCAGGGGTGGGGGCTTAAGCAATCAGCCCCAGCATTTT TRBV28 - - TRBJ1-5
CASTQEGVGTEAFF TGTGCCAGTACCCAGGAAGGGGTCGGCACTGAAGCTTTCTTT TRBV19 - - TRBJ1-1
CASSLSGSYNEQFF TGCGCCAGCAGCTTGTCCGGATCCTACAATGAGCAGTTCTTC TRBV5-1 few - TRBJ2-1
CASGVVRGYEQYF TGTGCCAGCGGGGTCGTGAGGGGCTACGAGCAGTACTTC TRBV6-1 - - TRBJ2-7
CASREGVTGELFF TGCGCCAGCAGGGAGGGGGTCACCGGGGAGCTGTTTTTT TRBV5-1 - - TRBJ2-2
CASGDGQPHEQYF TGCGCCAGCGGGGACGGACAGCCCCACGAGCAGTACTTC TRBV5-1 - - TRBJ2-7
CAISESGGQSSGANVLTF TGTGCCATCAGTGAGTCTGGGGGGCAGAGCTCTGGGGCCAACGTCCTGACTTTC TRBV10-3 few - TRBJ2-6
CAISGTGQATTEAFF TGTGCCATCAGTGGCACGGGACAGGCGACCACTGAAGCTTTCTTT TRBV10-3 - TRBD1 TRBJ1-1
CASSYRGQSYNEQFF TGTGCCAGCAGTTACAGAGGACAGTCCTACAATGAGCAGTTCTTC TRBV6-6 - - TRBJ2-1
CASSLEGQGGDTEAFF TGCGCCAGCAGCTTGGAAGGACAGGGTGGGGACACTGAAGCTTTCTTT TRBV5-1 once TRBD1 TRBJ1-1
CASSPNTALQETQYF TGTGCCAGTTCACCCAATACGGCGTTACAAGAGACCCAGTACTTC TRBV18 once - TRBJ2-5
CSVPGEGGQETQYF TGCAGCGTGCCCGGGGAAGGAGGCCAAGAGACCCAGTACTTC TRBV29-1 - - TRBJ2-5
CASKSGVGANVLTF TGTGCCAGTAAATCGGGGGTTGGGGCCAACGTCCTGACTTTC TRBV19 once - TRBJ2-6
CASSPRSGEDEQYF TGTGCCAGCTCACCAAGGAGTGGTGAGGACGAGCAGTACTTC TRBV18 - - TRBJ2-7
CASSLFPVIHTEAFF TGTGCCAGCAGTTTATTCCCAGTGATTCACACTGAAGCTTTCTTT TRBV27 - - TRBJ1-1
CASSGSGGYNEQFF TGTGCCAGCAGCGGCTCGGGGGGCTACAATGAGCAGTTCTTC TRBV5-4 - TRBD2 TRBJ2-1
CASSLASVRVGEQYF TGCGCCAGCAGCTTGGCCTCTGTCAGGGTGGGGGAGCAGTACTTC TRBV5-1 - - TRBJ2-7
CASSWTAFQETQYF TGTGCCAGCAGTTGGACCGCTTTCCAAGAGACCCAGTACTTC TRBV6-1 - - TRBJ2-5
CAISAQGQGAGAGELFF TGTGCCATCAGTGCTCAGGGACAGGGGGCCGGCGCCGGGGAGCTGTTTTTT TRBV10-3 once TRBD1 TRBJ2-2
CASSSVLVETQYF TGTGCCAGCAGTTCGGTCCTGGTGGAGACCCAGTACTTC TRBV6-1 few - TRBJ2-5
CASSRTSGRAGELFF TGCGCCAGCAGCCGGACTAGCGGGAGGGCCGGGGAGCTGTTTTTT TRBV5-1 - TRBD2 TRBJ2-2
CASNKEGRGTGELFF TGTGCCAGCAACAAGGAGGGCAGGGGAACCGGGGAGCTGTTTTTT TRBV13 - - TRBJ2-2
CASSLDRGRYNEQFF TGTGCCAGCAGCCTGGACAGGGGGCGCTACAATGAGCAGTTCTTC TRBV5-4 few TRBD1 TRBJ2-1
CASSLLAELEQFF TGTGCCAGCAGCTTACTAGCGGAGCTGGAGCAGTTCTTC TRBV7-7 many TRBD2 TRBJ2-1
CASKGRSYSNQPQHF TGTGCCAGTAAGGGCCGCTCCTATAGCAATCAGCCCCAGCATTTT TRBV19 - - TRBJ1-5
CAWSQGHYGYTF TGTGCCTGGAGCCAGGGACACTATGGCTACACCTTC TRBV30 few - TRBJ1-2
CASSYGSGAGTQYF TGTGCCAGCAGTTACGGAAGTGGCGCGGGGACCCAGTACTTC TRBV2 - - TRBJ2-5
CASHKRGQETQYF TGTGCCAGCCATAAGCGGGGGCAAGAGACCCAGTACTTC TRBV27 many TRBD2 TRBJ2-5
CASRPSAISGNTIYF TGTGCCAGTAGACCATCCGCTATCTCTGGAAACACCATATATTTT TRBV19 - - TRBJ1-3
CASSRGTSGETEAFF TGTGCCAGCAGTAGAGGGACATCTGGGGAAACTGAAGCTTTCTTT TRBV28 few - TRBJ1-1
CASSIAGTASPEQYF TGTGCCAGTAGTATCGCTGGGACTGCTTCACCCGAGCAGTACTTC TRBV19 few - TRBJ2-7
CASTHNEKLFF TGTGCCAGCACGCATAATGAAAAACTGTTTTTT TRBV28 - - TRBJ1-4
CASSTGTGDFGAKNIQYF TGTGCCAGTAGCACCGGGACAGGGGATTTCGGAGCCAAAAACATTCAGTACTTC TRBV19 once TRBD1 TRBJ2-4
CASSSPGRVYGYTF TGTGCCAGCAGTTCACCGGGTCGGGTCTATGGCTACACCTTC TRBV28 few - TRBJ1-2
CASTRDRESHEAFF TGTGCCAGCACCAGGGACAGAGAAAGCCATGAAGCTTTCTTT TRBV2 - TRBD1 TRBJ1-1
CASRINRGTYEQYF TGTGCCAGCAGGATAAACAGGGGGACCTACGAGCAGTACTTC TRBV6-1 - TRBD1 TRBJ2-7
CAWSGIATEEYF TGTGCCTGGAGTGGGATAGCCACGGAAGAGTACTTC TRBV30 - - TRBJ2-7
CASTPYGAVAGYTF TGTGCCAGTACCCCCTACGGGGCAGTTGCTGGCTACACCTTC TRBV19 - - TRBJ1-2
CASSPETSPGHTDTQYF TGCGCCAGCAGCCCGGAGACTAGCCCTGGGCATACAGATACGCAGTATTTT TRBV5-1 - TRBD2 TRBJ2-3
CAHSGFGPSYGYTF TGTGCCCACTCCGGGTTTGGACCTAGCTATGGCTACACCTTC TRBV30 - - TRBJ1-2
CASSLVEGVHTEAFF TGTGCCAGCAGCTTAGTGGAGGGGGTGCACACTGAAGCTTTCTTT TRBV7-2 - - TRBJ1-1
CASSEAPSGNTIYF TGTGCCAGCAGTGAAGCCCCGAGCGGAAACACCATATATTTT TRBV2 few - TRBJ1-3
CASSPRTSRLQFF TGTGCCAGCAGCCCGCGGACTAGCCGTTTACAGTTCTTC TRBV7-8 - TRBD2 TRBJ2-1
CASSLTGANQPQHF TGTGCCAGCAGTTTAACGGGGGCCAATCAGCCCCAGCATTTT TRBV28 - - TRBJ1-5
CASGRGARETQYF TGTGCCAGCGGTCGGGGGGCGAGAGAGACCCAGTACTTC TRBV28 - - TRBJ2-5